This T cell receptor (beta chain) was profiled in a study of T cell repertoires in cytomegalovirus infection. Findings and caveats of the study: There were HLA-C-restricted CMV-specific TCR beta clonotypes dominating the ex vivo response.

Germline CDR1 and CDR2: SNHLY and FYNNEI. V gave up 5 bases and J gave up 0 bases, with 11 bases separating them. This CDR3 has 14 amino acids. This clonotype has a handful of counts. The antigen is unknown. TCRdb reprocessed the reads via MiXCR and lists one record per CDR3 protein. This sample yields 150,000 to 200,000 distinct CDR3 sequences, of which roughly 9% are seen a single time; about 4.2% belongs to the top ten. V and J are TRBV2 and TRBJ2-7; the D gene is possibly TRBD1 (6 bases). Source material: PBMCs. The receptor was derived from a human donor in good health (CMV status not recorded). Some clones in this sample may be carry-over from other donors' samples. CDR3 in amino acids: CASSTQGYSYEQYF. Here the CDR3 DNA reads TGTGCCAGCAGTACACAGGGCTACTCCTACGAGCAGTACTTC.